These 22 T cell receptor beta chains came from one sample sequenced in a study of blood T cell repertoires in COVID-19. Profiling relied on immunoSEQ multiplex PCR, and the TCRdb table lists in-frame clones only, not all of them. The sample lists fewer than 350,000 clones, about nine tenths occurring once. The sequencing input was PBMCs or T cells enriched from blood (not recorded which). The receptor source for this set is a middle-aged woman who had recovered from COVID-19.

This clone has a single count. The rearrangement links TRBV9 to TRBJ2-1; TRBD2 matches at 12 bases. The CDR3 length is 15 residues. Per germline, CDR1 SGDLS and CDR2 YYNGEE. V lost 0 bases and J lost 8; bases outside the gene matches: 3. DNA of the CDR3: TGTGCCAGCAGCGTAGGGACTAGCGGGAATGATGAGCAGTTCTTC. It encodes CASSVGTSGNDEQFF.

The rearrangement joins TRBV5-6 to TRBJ2-7, with TRBD2 matching over 10 bases. The CDR3 consists of 15 residues. The trim removed 0 bases at V and 12 bases at J, leaving 12 bases unmatched. The germline V gene encodes CDR1 SGHDT and CDR2 YYEEEE. The CDR3 nucleotides read TGTGCCAGCAGCTTGGTCGGGACTAGCGCGGGCATTAGGTACTTC. Its protein is CASSLVGTSAGIRYF.

The V gene is TRBV6-7, the J gene TRBJ2-1; D is uncertain. TRBV6-7 is an ORF for which the function is uncertain. Trimming cost V 5 bases and J 0 bases, with 14 bases left between them. The CDR3 spans 16 residues. In nucleotides, the CDR3 is TGTGCCAGCAGTCCCCCGACAAGCAGCTCCTACAATGAGCAGTTCTTC. Translated, it gives CASSPPTSSSYNEQFF.

J is TRBJ2-1 and V is TRBV29-1; 8 bases fit TRBD1. Germline V gene data show CDR1 as SQVTM and CDR2 as ANQGSEA. The V gene end was trimmed by 7 bases and the J gene end by 12 bases; junction bases not matched to a gene: 14. The CDR3 runs to 13 residues. The CDR3 protein is CSGQTGQGERQFF. CDR3 coding DNA: TGCAGCGGCCAGACCGGACAGGGAGAGAGGCAGTTCTTC.

Notes on this clone: At one boundary the junction diverges from the germline segment, which might be a read error. The chain has TRBV6-1 and TRBJ1-2, with D possibly TRBD1 on 5 matching bases. The CDR3 spans 14 residues. Germline lookup yields CDR1 MNHNS and CDR2 SASEGT. The CDR3 nucleotides read TGTGCCAGCAGCGAAGCGGGACTGATAGATGGCTACACCTTC. This translates into CASSEAGLIDGYTF.

The chain is built from TRBV7-8 and TRBJ2-2; weak D call: TRBD1 (6 bases). This CDR3 is 16 amino acids long. Per the germline V gene, CDR1 is SGHVS and CDR2 is FQNEAQ. The V end lost 2 bases, the J end lost 1 base, and 11 bases lay between the germline ends. This CDR3 is CASSLTPGENTGELFF. CDR3 coding DNA: TGTGCCAGCAGCTTAACGCCAGGGGAGAACACCGGGGAGCTGTTTTTT.

J is TRBJ1-2 and V is TRBV29-1; 7 bases map to TRBD1. The germline CDR1 and CDR2 sequences are SQVTM and ANQGSEA. This CDR3 has 12 residues. V gave up 5 bases and J gave up 1 base; unmatched junction bases: 1. CDR3 sequence: CSVWDSNYGYTF. CDR3 coding DNA: TGCAGCGTTTGGGACAGTAACTATGGCTACACCTTC. The variable domain in full, completed from reference TRBV29-1 and TRBJ1-2, reads SAVISQKPSRDICQRGTSLTIQCQVDSQVTMMFWYRQQPGQSLTLIATANQGSEATYESGFVIDKFPISRPNLTFSTLTVSNMSPEDSSIYLCSVWDSNYGYTFGSGTRLTVV.

The rearrangement uses TRBV5-8 and TRBJ1-2; D is possibly TRBD1 (6 bases). The germline V gene has CDR1 SGHTS and CDR2 YDEGEE. The CDR3 contains 13 residues. V gave up 7 bases and J gave up 3 bases, with 13 bases separating them. The DNA for the CDR3 is TGTGCCAGCTCCCCGGACAGTTACTATGGCTACACCTTC. Translation: CASSPDSYYGYTF. Together with reference TRBV5-8 and TRBJ1-2, the CDR3 gives the full variable domain: EAGVTQSPTHLIKTRGQQATLRCSPISGHTSVYWYQQALGLGLQFLLWYDEGEERNRGNFPPRFSGRQFPNYSSELNVNALELEDSALYLCASSPDSYYGYTFGSGTRLTVV.

A single count supports this clone. This rearrangement joins TRBV5-1 to TRBJ2-3; the D gene is possibly TRBD1 (6 bases). There are 16 residues in the CDR3. Between the trimmed V and J ends, which lost 0 bases and 1 base, there was a span of 12 bases. Germline CDR1 and CDR2: SGHRS and YFSETQ. CDR3 sequence reads: CASSLVGGRRTDTQYF. In DNA form, the CDR3 reads TGCGCCAGCAGCTTGGTAGGGGGAAGACGCACAGATACGCAGTATTTT.

V usage is TRBV7-9 and J usage is TRBJ2-3; D may be TRBD1 (5 bases). The CDR3 extends over 15 amino acids. The V gene's germline CDR1 is SEHNR and CDR2 FQNEAQ (reference sequence). The ends were cut back, 5 bases at V and 0 bases at J, with 12 bases in the middle. This CDR3 is CASSQGGGSTDTQYF. CDR3 in DNA: TGTGCCAGCAGCCAGGGTGGTGGCAGCACAGATACGCAGTATTTT.

This clone was seen a few times. The V call is TRBV6-2 or TRBV6-3, the J call TRBJ1-1, with D perhaps matching TRBD1 (6 bases). Germline CDR1 is MNHEY and CDR2 is SVGEGT. This CDR3 contains 16 residues. The ends were cut back, 6 bases at V and 1 base at J, with 18 bases in the middle. CDR3 sequence reads: CASSQSKQGSNTEAFF. The CDR3 nucleotides read TGTGCCAGCAGCCAATCTAAACAGGGCTCGAACACTGAAGCTTTCTTT.

This chain joins TRBV30 and TRBJ1-2; D unclear. Germline V gene lookup returns CDR1 GTSNPN and CDR2 SVGIG (reference sequence). With 6 bases removed from V and 2 bases from J, the gap between germline ends came to 13 bases. The CDR3 covers 13 residues. DNA of the CDR3: TGTGCCTGTCCTCAACCGGGGAACTATGGCTACACCTTC. This encodes CACPQPGNYGYTF.

The genes are TRBV12-3 or TRBV12-4 and TRBJ2-2; D gene uncertain. This CDR3 is 13 amino acids long. The ends were cut back, 0 bases at V and 7 bases at J, with 6 bases in the middle. For the CDR3, the DNA is TGTGCCAGCAGTTTAGCGATCAGCGGGGAGCTGTTTTTT. It specifies CASSLAISGELFF.

CDR3 DNA: TGTGCCAGCAGTAGGGGACAGTCCAAGTACGAGCAGTACTTC. It codes for CASSRGQSKYEQYF. The gene calls are TRBV6-5 and TRBJ2-7; 7 bases are a match to TRBD1. Germline V gene sequence: CDR1 MNHEY, CDR2 SVGAGI. Trimming removed 5 bases from V and 4 bases from J; junction bases left unmatched: 8. This CDR3 is built from 14 residues.

The genes are TRBV5-1 and TRBJ2-5, with unresolved D. Trimming left V 4 bases short and J 1 base short, with 8 bases between. This CDR3 is 13 amino acids long. CDR1 and CDR2 from the germline V gene are SGHRS and YFSETQ. CDR3 sequence: CASSVTVQETQYF. In nucleotides, the CDR3 is TGCGCCAGCAGCGTAACAGTCCAAGAGACCCAGTACTTC.

The V gene is TRBV3-1 (or the pseudogene TRBV3-2), the J gene TRBJ2-5; a weak D match, TRBD2 (5 bases). V lost 1 base and J 9 bases, leaving 9 bases between the germline ends. The CDR3 spans 12 residues. Per germline, CDR1 LGHDT and CDR2 YNNKEL (reference sequence). CDR3 nucleotides: TGTGCCAGCAGCCAAGGGGAGCGCGCCCAGTACTTC. Translated: CASSQGERAQYF.

J is TRBJ1-5 and V is TRBV5-5, with 8 bases fitting TRBD1. Looked up from germline, CDR1 is SGHKS and CDR2 is YYEKEE (reference sequence). V dropped 0 bases and J dropped 4; count of bases not matched to a gene: 3. This CDR3 region has 15 residues. The CDR3 region is CASSLVQGANQPQHF. The DNA for the CDR3 is TGTGCCAGCAGCTTGGTGCAGGGGGCGAATCAGCCCCAGCATTTT.

This chain uses TRBV2 with TRBJ2-3, with D perhaps matching TRBD2 (5 bases). Trimming shortened V by 1 base and J by 3 bases, and 8 bases separated the two germline ends. This CDR3 is 14 amino acids long. Germline-derived CDR1 and CDR2 are SNHLY and FYNNEI. This CDR3 is CASSEGLSTDTQYF. CDR3 nucleotide sequence: TGTGCCAGCAGTGAAGGACTATCTACAGATACGCAGTATTTT. The whole variable domain, filled in from reference TRBV2 and TRBJ2-3, reads EPEVTQTPSHQVTQMGQEVILRCVPISNHLYFYWYRQILGQKVEFLVSFYNNEISEKSEIFDDQFSVERPDGSNFTLKIRSTKLEDSAMYFCASSEGLSTDTQYFGPGTRLTVL.

The genes are TRBV7-2 and TRBJ1-1, with D tentatively TRBD1 (5 bases). This CDR3 has 15 residues. V was shortened by 1 base and J by 7 bases, with 16 bases between the two germline ends. Germline V CDR1 and CDR2: SGHTA, FQGNSA. CDR3 loop: CASSLVSARVGEAFF. The CDR3 DNA reads TGTGCCAGCAGCTTAGTTTCTGCCAGGGTGGGTGAAGCTTTCTTT.

The chain recombines TRBV20-1 with TRBJ1-5, with TRBD1 as a possible D gene (5 bases). Germline CDR1 DFQATT, CDR2 SNEGSKA (reference sequence). This CDR3 spans 14 amino acids. The V end was cut by 3 bases, the J end by 1 base, with 10 bases between. CDR3 residues: CSASPGGSNQPQHF. CDR3 sequence (DNA): TGCAGTGCTAGTCCGGGGGGGAGCAATCAGCCCCAGCATTTT.

The V gene is TRBV25-1, the J gene TRBJ2-3, with 13 positions matching TRBD2. The V and J ends lost 6 bases and 3 bases, in that order; junction bases with no gene match: 3. Germline V gene data show CDR1 as MGHDK and CDR2 as SYGVNS. This CDR3 region has 15 residues. The CDR3 loop is CASRKTSGGTDTQYF. The CDR3 bases are TGTGCCAGCAGGAAGACTAGCGGGGGGACAGATACGCAGTATTTT.

The V gene is TRBV2, the J gene TRBJ2-7; 9 bases are a match to TRBD2. V lost 8 bases and J lost 2; bases outside the gene matches: 10. Per the germline V gene, CDR1 is SNHLY and CDR2 is FYNNEI. The CDR3 runs to 15 residues. CDR3 loop: CASGLAGDVAYEQYF. In nucleotides, the CDR3 is TGTGCCAGCGGGTTAGCGGGAGACGTGGCCTACGAGCAGTACTTC.